A selection of T cell receptor beta chains follows, all from one sample in a study of shared clonotypes between healthy human individuals. The protocol was immunoSEQ multiplex PCR, while the TCRdb copy is restricted to in-frame clones and leaves out a portion. In the table there are 800,000 to 950,000 clones, approximately 96% of which are singletons. The sequenced sample was naive CD8+ T cells sorted from blood. These receptors were collected from a man aged 25 to 40 in good health. Both conserved end residues are part of each CDR3. Fields, in order: D gene, J gene, clone size, V gene, CDR3 protein, CDR3 DNA. A D gene is named only where the DNA matches it firmly. A row's size may be missing; if present it is once, few, many or a size class.

D: TRBD1; J: TRBJ2-1; size: NA; V: TRBV19; CDR3: CASRDSGYNEQFF; DNA: TGTGCCAGTCGGGACAGCGGCTACAATGAGCAGTTCTTC
D: TRBD2; J: TRBJ2-1; size: NA; V: TRBV19; CDR3: CASLPSGSLNEQFF; DNA: TGTGCCAGCCTCCCTAGCGGGAGTCTCAATGAGCAGTTCTTC
D: TRBD1; J: TRBJ1-2; size: NA; V: TRBV4-1; CDR3: CASSLWTGEVGYTF; DNA: TGCGCCAGCAGCCTCTGGACAGGGGAGGTTGGCTACACCTTC
D: NA; J: TRBJ2-7; size: once; V: TRBV13; CDR3: CASSLGYYEQYF; DNA: TGTGCCAGCAGCTTAGGCTATTACGAGCAGTACTTC
D: NA; J: TRBJ2-1; size: NA; V: TRBV5-4; CDR3: CASSYTDRVEQFF; DNA: TGTGCCAGCAGCTACACCGACAGAGTAGAGCAGTTCTTC
D: NA; J: TRBJ2-5; size: NA; V: TRBV11-1; CDR3: CASSSLGGPQETQYF; DNA: TGTGCCAGCAGCTCCCTAGGGGGACCCCAAGAGACCCAGTACTTC
D: TRBD2; J: TRBJ2-1; size: NA; V: TRBV5-6; CDR3: CASSVGLAGTNEQFF; DNA: TGTGCCAGCAGCGTGGGACTAGCGGGGACAAATGAGCAGTTCTTC
D: NA; J: TRBJ1-1; size: NA; V: TRBV5-4; CDR3: CASSFRGGGSEAFF; DNA: TGTGCCAGCAGCTTTAGGGGAGGTGGTTCTGAAGCTTTCTTT
D: TRBD1; J: TRBJ1-5; size: NA; V: TRBV10-3; CDR3: CAIRKGQDKNQPQHF; DNA: TGTGCCATCAGGAAGGGACAGGACAAAAATCAGCCCCAGCATTTT
D: TRBD2; J: TRBJ2-1; size: few; V: TRBV7-9; CDR3: CASNHPPSGRFGSYNEQFF; DNA: TGTGCCAGCAACCACCCACCTAGCGGTAGATTTGGGTCCTACAATGAGCAGTTCTTC
D: NA; J: TRBJ1-3; size: many; V: TRBV9; CDR3: CASSVDGPQDTIYF; DNA: TGTGCCAGCAGCGTGGACGGCCCTCAAGACACCATATATTTT
D: NA; J: TRBJ1-2; size: NA; V: TRBV11-2; CDR3: CASSLFAIINYGYTF; DNA: TGTGCCAGCAGCTTATTTGCAATAATTAACTATGGCTACACCTTC
D: NA; J: TRBJ2-4; size: NA; V: TRBV7-9; CDR3: CASSLGGNAKNIQYF; DNA: TGTGCCAGCAGCTTAGGGGGGAACGCCAAAAACATTCAGTACTTC
D: NA; J: TRBJ2-1; size: NA; V: TRBV29-1; CDR3: CSVEGVITSYNEQFF; DNA: TGCAGCGTTGAGGGCGTTATTACCTCCTACAATGAGCAGTTCTTC
D: TRBD1; J: TRBJ1-1; size: NA; V: TRBV2; CDR3: CASSTGDGIEAFF; DNA: TGTGCCAGCAGTACAGGGGATGGGATTGAAGCTTTCTTT
D: NA; J: TRBJ2-3; size: once; V: TRBV18; CDR3: CASSPRGRTLPDTQYF; DNA: TGTGCCAGCTCACCACGAGGACGAACTCTTCCAGATACGCAGTATTTT
D: NA; J: TRBJ2-6; size: NA; V: TRBV5-4; CDR3: CAAEGARGANVLTF; DNA: TGTGCCGCGGAGGGGGCGCGCGGGGCCAACGTCCTGACTTTC
D: TRBD2; J: TRBJ2-5; size: NA; V: TRBV4-1; CDR3: CASSPRTSGRGETQYF; DNA: TGCGCCAGCAGCCCTAGGACTAGCGGGAGGGGAGAGACCCAGTACTTC
D: NA; J: TRBJ2-7; size: NA; V: TRBV5-1; CDR3: CASSFDRSRSEQYF; DNA: TGCGCCAGCAGCTTTGACAGGTCAAGATCCGAGCAGTACTTC
D: TRBD2; J: TRBJ2-3; size: NA; V: TRBV2; CDR3: CASSERAGGTSTDTQYF; DNA: TGTGCCAGCAGCGAACGAGCGGGAGGGACAAGCACAGATACGCAGTATTTT
D: TRBD2; J: TRBJ2-3; size: NA; V: TRBV29-1; CDR3: CSVENLGREGTDTQYF; DNA: TGCAGCGTTGAAAACTTGGGGCGGGAGGGAACAGATACGCAGTATTTT